This T cell receptor (beta chain) came from a study of graft-versus-host responses after intestinal transplantation. About the research overall: The transplants performed in recipients were multivisceral, liver-intestinal, or isolated intestinal. Once they had received anti-thymocyte globulin induction, all recipients took tacrolimus and steroids for about 3 years. Overall study results and limits: Within the allografts of patients who had graft-donor T cell macrochimerism, graft-versus-host to host-versus-graft clonal ratios were high. Recipient marrow contained GvH clones, some of which appeared first in ileum or blood.

Only in-frame clones appear in the TCRdb table, and some are missing; sequencing was by immunoSEQ multiplex PCR. Of 90,000 to 150,000 clones in the sample, about 95% were seen once. In its sample, this clone was seen a few times. No antigen is known for it. J was trimmed by 5 bases and V by 8 bases; bases with no gene match: 12. Germline assignment: CDR1 SNHLY and CDR2 FYNNEI. The CDR3 covers 15 residues. This sequence joins TRBV2 and TRBJ1-3; TRBD1 aligns across 7 bases. The sequencing here drew on unstimulated CD8+ T cells sorted from spleen or lymph node cells, taken before intestinal transplant. The TCR sequence derives from a human donor who received an intestinal transplant. CDR3 in DNA: TGTGCCAGCGTCCAAGACAGGGTAGTAAGAAACACCATATATTTT. This translates into CASVQDRVVRNTIYF.